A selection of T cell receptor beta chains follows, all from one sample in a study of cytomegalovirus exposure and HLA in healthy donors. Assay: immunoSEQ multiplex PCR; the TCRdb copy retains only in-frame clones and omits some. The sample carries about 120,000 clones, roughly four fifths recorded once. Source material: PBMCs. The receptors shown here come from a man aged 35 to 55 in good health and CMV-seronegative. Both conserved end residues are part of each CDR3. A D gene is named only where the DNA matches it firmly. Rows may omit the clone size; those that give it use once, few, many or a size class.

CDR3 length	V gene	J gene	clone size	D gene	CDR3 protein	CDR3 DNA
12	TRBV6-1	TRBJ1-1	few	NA	CASSEIVYEAFF	TGTGCCAGCAGTGAAATAGTATATGAAGCTTTCTTT
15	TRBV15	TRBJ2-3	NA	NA	CATSRDGGGIDTQYF	TGTGCCACCAGCAGAGATGGGGGGGGCATAGATACGCAGTATTTT
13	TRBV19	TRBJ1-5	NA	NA	CASSFARGQPQHF	TGTGCCAGTAGTTTCGCCAGGGGTCAGCCCCAGCATTTT
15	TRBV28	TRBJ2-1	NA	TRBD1	CASSSPTGPHNEQFF	TGTGCCAGCAGTTCCCCGACAGGGCCACACAATGAGCAGTTCTTC
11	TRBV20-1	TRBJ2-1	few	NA	CSARKQNEQFF	TGCAGTGCTCGAAAACAGAATGAGCAGTTCTTC
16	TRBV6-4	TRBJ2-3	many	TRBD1	CASSAGQGAHTDTQYF	TGTGCCAGCAGTGCAGGACAGGGGGCGCACACAGATACGCAGTATTTT
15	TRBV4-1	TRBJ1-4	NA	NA	CASSHIRDIGEKLFF	TGCGCCAGCAGCCATATCAGGGACATTGGTGAAAAACTGTTTTTT
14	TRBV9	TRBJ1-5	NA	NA	CASSVGTGNQPQHF	TGTGCCAGCAGCGTAGGGACAGGCAATCAGCCCCAGCATTTT
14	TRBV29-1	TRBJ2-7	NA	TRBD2	CSVTRLAGVYEQYF	TGCAGCGTTACACGACTAGCGGGAGTTTACGAGCAGTACTTC
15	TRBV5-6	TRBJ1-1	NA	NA	CASSLAGRGVTEAFF	TGTGCCAGCAGCTTGGCTGGCAGGGGAGTGACTGAAGCTTTCTTT
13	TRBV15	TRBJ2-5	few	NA	CATSRDQRETQYF	TGTGCCACCAGCAGAGATCAGAGGGAGACCCAGTACTTC
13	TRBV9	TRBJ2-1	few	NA	CASSDRAYNEQFF	TGTGCCAGCAGCGATCGTGCCTACAATGAGCAGTTCTTC
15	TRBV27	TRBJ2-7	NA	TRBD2	CASSFKGGYSYEQYF	TGTGCCAGCAGTTTCAAGGGAGGGTATTCCTACGAACAGTACTTC
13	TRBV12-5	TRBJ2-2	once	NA	CASGLDGIGELFF	TGTGCTAGTGGTTTGGACGGGATTGGGGAGCTGTTTTTT
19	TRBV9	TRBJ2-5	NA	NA	CASSSDMGSKSPHKETQYF	TGTGCCAGCAGCTCTGATATGGGCTCAAAATCACCCCACAAAGAGACCCAGTACTTC
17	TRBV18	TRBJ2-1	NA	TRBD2	CASSPLSGRGSYNEQFF	TGTGCCAGCTCACCGCTCAGCGGGAGAGGGTCCTACAATGAGCAGTTCTTC
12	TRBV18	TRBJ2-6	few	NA	CASSPRANGLTF	TGTGCCAGCTCCCCCAGGGCCAACGGCCTGACTTTC
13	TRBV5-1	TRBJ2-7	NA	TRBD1	CASKRDSSYEQYF	TGCGCCAGCAAACGGGACAGCTCCTACGAGCAGTACTTC
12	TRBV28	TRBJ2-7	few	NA	CASSAGQAGGSF	TGTGCCAGCAGTGCCGGCCAGGCAGGGGGGTCCTTC
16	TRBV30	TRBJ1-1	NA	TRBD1	CAWSVQGGWGNTEAFF	TGTGCCTGGAGTGTACAGGGGGGGTGGGGAAACACTGAAGCTTTCTTT
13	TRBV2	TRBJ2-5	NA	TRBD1	CAGKQGDEEAQYF	TGTGCCGGCAAACAGGGGGACGAAGAGGCCCAGTACTTC
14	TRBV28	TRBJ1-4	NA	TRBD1	CASGSGTGFEKLFF	TGTGCCAGCGGCTCCGGGACAGGGTTTGAAAAACTGTTTTTT
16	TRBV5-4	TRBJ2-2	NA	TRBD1	CASTPTGTVNTGELFF	TGTGCCAGCACCCCAACCGGGACAGTCAACACCGGGGAGCTGTTTTTT
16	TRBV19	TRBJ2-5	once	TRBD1	CASSDRGGSLKETQYF	TGTGCCAGTAGTGACAGGGGAGGATCCCTAAAAGAGACCCAGTACTTC